This TCR beta chain was recovered during a study of T cell changes during pregnancy in multiple sclerosis. The repertoire was sequenced with immunoSEQ multiplex PCR; TCRdb's copy has only in-frame clones and lacks some. This table has some 100,000 clones, roughly 92% appearing once. V lost 5 bases, J lost 1 base, and 12 bases stayed unmatched. This CDR3 region has 18 residues. The germline V gene encodes CDR1 SGHAT and CDR2 FQNNGV. This clonotype was obtained from a female donor with multiple sclerosis, enrolled in a pregnancy study. The V gene is TRBV11-2, the J gene TRBJ1-1; 11 bases map to TRBD1. This sample comprised peripheral blood, obtained in the second trimester of pregnancy. The CDR3 loop is CASSPQSGQGAKNTEAFF. CDR3 nucleotide sequence: TGTGCCAGCAGCCCCCAAAGTGGACAGGGGGCGAAGAACACTGAAGCTTTCTTT.